This T cell receptor beta chain came from a study of T cell responses to AZD1222 COVID-19 vaccine. General study findings and limits: Spike-wide coverage was observed for vaccine-associated CD4 TCRs, with dominant responses at 160-218 and 743-854. Two AZD1222 doses significantly raised spike-specific TCR breadth and depth over controls.

Comments on this clone: The antigen remains undetermined.

The repertoire was sequenced with immunoSEQ multiplex PCR; TCRdb's copy has only in-frame clones and lacks some. The sample has about 98,000 clones, 86% seen once; the top ten hold 5%. Trimming took off 2 bases at V and 6 bases at J, with 16 bases between the two ends. The germline V gene has CDR1 SQVTM and CDR2 ANQGSEA. CDR3 length: 14 residues. The origin of this receptor is an adult in good health. The specimen comprised peripheral blood, sampled on day 0 of AZD1222 vaccination. The rearrangement uses TRBV29-1 and TRBJ1-2, with D perhaps matching TRBD1 (6 bases). Here the CDR3 DNA reads TGCAGCGTTGAACCTCCACCAGGGGAGCATGGCTACACCTTC. Translated: CSVEPPPGEHGYTF.